The 12 T cell receptor beta chains given below trace back to one sample, sequenced in a study of blood T cell repertoires in COVID-19. Here immunoSEQ multiplex PCR was the method, and the copy in TCRdb shows in-frame clones only, minus some. Of 410,000 or so clones listed, approximately 91% are singletons. The sequencing input was peripheral blood. The receptors stem from a woman between 40 and 55 years old with COVID-19, enrolled during active disease.

The chain joins TRBV5-5 to TRBJ1-4; 8 nucleotides match TRBD1. CDR1 is SGHKS and CDR2 is YYEKEE in the germline V gene (reference sequence). With 4 bases clipped from V and 8 bases from J, the junction kept 7 bases outside the gene matches. This CDR3 region has 14 residues. Written as DNA, the CDR3 is TGTGCCAGCAGCGTCCGGGACAGGCTCGAAAAACTGTTTTTT. Its translation is CASSVRDRLEKLFF.

The V call is TRBV9, the J call TRBJ2-3; maybe TRBD2 (6 bases). CDR3 length equals 14 residues. The germline V gene encodes CDR1 SGDLS and CDR2 YYNGEE. V lost 0 bases and J 6 bases, leaving 11 bases between the germline ends. DNA for the CDR3: TGTGCCAGCAGCGTAGATATGGCGGGGGATACGCAGTATTTT. Encoded protein: CASSVDMAGDTQYF. The full variable domain, in which reference TRBV9 and TRBJ2-3 provide the parts outside the CDR3, is DSGVTQTPKHLITATGQRVTLRCSPRSGDLSVYWYQQSLDQGLQFLIQYYNGEERAKGNILERFSAQQFPDLHSELNLSSLELGDSALYFCASSVDMAGDTQYFGPGTRLTVL.

The genes are TRBV7-2 and TRBJ2-5; 7 bases map to TRBD2. V was pared by 8 bases and J by 0 bases, with 9 bases of the junction left unmatched. The germline gives CDR1 SGHTA, CDR2 FQGNSA. The CDR3 runs to 15 residues. Here the CDR3 reads CASGWTSEYQETQYF. The CDR3 DNA is TGTGCCAGCGGATGGACTAGTGAGTACCAAGAGACCCAGTACTTC.

V usage is TRBV24-1 and J usage is TRBJ2-5, with 7 bases matching TRBD2. CDR1 is KGHDR and CDR2 is SFDVKD in the germline V gene. With 4 bases clipped from V and 5 bases from J, the junction kept 6 bases outside the gene matches. The CDR3 loop spans 14 amino acids. CDR3 nucleotide sequence: TGTGCCACCAGTGACCCGGGGGGTTCGGAGACCCAGTACTTC. Its translation: CATSDPGGSETQYF.

This clone has just one count. V and J are TRBV9 and TRBJ2-1; D is possibly TRBD1 (6 bases). The length of the CDR3 is 17 residues. The germline gives CDR1 SGDLS, CDR2 YYNGEE. Trimming stripped 1 base from V and 0 bases from J, with 14 bases between. The DNA for the CDR3 is TGTGCCAGCAGCGTACCAGAGGACAGCAGCTCCTACAATGAGCAGTTCTTC. It specifies CASSVPEDSSSYNEQFF.

The J gene is TRBJ1-2, the V gene TRBV27; possible D gene TRBD1, 6 bases. The CDR3 totals 15 residues. The ends were cut back, 3 bases at V and 5 bases at J, with 16 bases in the middle. The germline CDR1 and CDR2 sequences are MNHEY and SMNVEV (reference sequence). CDR3 protein: CASSLKGNREYGYTF. CDR3 coding DNA: TGTGCCAGCAGTTTGAAGGGCAACAGGGAATATGGCTACACCTTC.

The chain links TRBV9 to TRBJ2-1, with 8 bases matching TRBD1. CDR3 length: 14 amino acids. J gave up 5 bases and V 3 bases, and 4 bases lay outside the gene matches. Germline-derived CDR1 and CDR2 are SGDLS and YYNGEE. CDR3 amino acids: CASSEGQANNEQFF. Here the CDR3 DNA reads TGTGCCAGCAGCGAGGGACAGGCGAACAATGAGCAGTTCTTC. Full variable domain (rest looked up from reference TRBV9 and TRBJ2-1): DSGVTQTPKHLITATGQRVTLRCSPRSGDLSVYWYQQSLDQGLQFLIQYYNGEERAKGNILERFSAQQFPDLHSELNLSSLELGDSALYFCASSEGQANNEQFFGPGTRLTVL.

The V and J genes are TRBV7-6 and TRBJ1-1; TRBD1 agrees at 8 bases. CDR3 length: 14 residues. J was trimmed by 2 bases and V by 5 bases; bases with no gene match: 4. CDR1 is SGHVS, CDR2 FNYEAQ, per germline. The CDR3 sequence: CASSPGQGNTEAFF. For the CDR3, the DNA is TGTGCCAGCAGCCCCGGACAGGGAAACACTGAAGCTTTCTTT.

The chain employs TRBV4-3 and TRBJ2-7; D might be TRBD2 (5 bases). Trimming took off 6 bases at V and 3 bases at J, with 21 bases between the two ends. CDR1 and CDR2 (germline): LGHNA, YSLEER. This CDR3 comprises 16 residues. The CDR3 here is CASRRTRTGRDYEQYF. The CDR3 nucleotides are TGCGCCAGCAGGCGGACCCGGACCGGACGGGACTACGAGCAGTACTTC.

This clone is a singleton in its sample. The chain joins TRBV9 to TRBJ2-7; TRBD2 is a possible D gene (5 bases). The ends were cut back, 2 bases at V and 5 bases at J, with 20 bases in the middle. Looked up from germline, CDR1 is SGDLS and CDR2 is YYNGEE. CDR3 length equals 16 residues. The CDR3 coding sequence is TGTGCCAGCAGCGTGGATACTAGTTACCCCTTCCACGAGCAGTACTTC. Protein product: CASSVDTSYPFHEQYF.

The chain combines TRBV19 with TRBJ1-2; 9 bases align to TRBD1. V dropped 5 bases and J dropped 3; count of bases not matched to a gene: 7. The CDR3 consists of 15 residues. Germline lookup yields CDR1 LNHDA and CDR2 SQIVND (reference sequence). The CDR3 sequence: CASSPRTGADYGYTF. The CDR3, as DNA: TGTGCCAGTAGTCCACGGACAGGGGCGGACTATGGCTACACCTTC.

This chain joins TRBV11-2 and TRBJ1-4; D might be TRBD1 (6 bases). The CDR3 spans 14 residues. Per germline, CDR1 SGHAT and CDR2 FQNNGV. Trimming cost V 2 bases and J 3 bases, with 7 bases left between them. CDR3 sequence: CASSLQGPNEKLFF. In DNA, the CDR3 is TGTGCCAGCAGCTTACAGGGGCCTAATGAAAAACTGTTTTTT.